Each of the 30 T cell receptor beta chains below was sequenced from the same sample in a study of cytomegalovirus exposure and HLA in healthy donors. With 60 Vbeta and 13 Jbeta primers, the PCR was carried out. The table came from immunoSEQ multiplex PCR; TCRdb's copy has only in-frame clones and leaves some out. The table has under 200,000 clones, about 80% seen once. The sequenced sample was PBMCs. The source is a woman between 50 and 59 years old in good health and CMV-seropositive.

The V gene is TRBV2, the J gene TRBJ2-1; 13 bases are a match to TRBD2. Germline-derived CDR1 and CDR2 are SNHLY and FYNNEI. This CDR3 comprises 18 residues. Trimming removed 4 bases from V and 7 bases from J; junction bases left unmatched: 13. This chain's CDR3 is CASSASLNGLAGANEQFF. The DNA for the CDR3 is TGTGCCAGCAGTGCCAGCCTGAACGGACTAGCGGGGGCTAATGAGCAGTTCTTC. Supplemented by reference TRBV2 and TRBJ2-1, the full variable domain reads EPEVTQTPSHQVTQMGQEVILRCVPISNHLYFYWYRQILGQKVEFLVSFYNNEISEKSEIFDDQFSVERPDGSNFTLKIRSTKLEDSAMYFCASSASLNGLAGANEQFFGPGTRLTVL.

The gene calls are TRBV19 and TRBJ2-3; TRBD1 aligns across 10 bases. The CDR3 is 16 amino acids. Germline trimming cut 5 bases from V and 5 bases from J; bases unmatched to any gene: 10. Germline V gene sequence: CDR1 LNHDA, CDR2 SQIVND (reference sequence). The CDR3 region is CASSLPGTGARDTQYF. DNA of the CDR3: TGTGCCAGTAGTTTACCCGGGACAGGGGCACGAGATACGCAGTATTTT.

This chain uses TRBV30 with TRBJ2-3; 7 bases are shared with TRBD1. The length of the CDR3 is 13 residues. Germline CDR1 GTSNPN, CDR2 SVGIG (reference sequence). V lost 2 bases, J lost 4 bases, and 3 bases stayed unmatched. For the CDR3, the DNA is TGTGCCTGGAGTCTCGGACAGGCAGATACGCAGTATTTT. Translating gives CAWSLGQADTQYF.

This clone was recorded once. The chain links TRBV6-5 to TRBJ1-1, with D hard to call. Deletions cut 7 bases from V and 3 bases from J, with 6 bases between. Germline lookup yields CDR1 MNHEY and CDR2 SVGAGI. This CDR3 has 11 amino acids. The CDR3 sequence: CASNQYTEAFF. The CDR3 DNA sequence: TGTGCCAGCAACCAGTACACTGAAGCTTTCTTT.

The V call is TRBV11-2, the J call TRBJ2-7; possible D gene TRBD2, 6 bases. CDR1 and CDR2 (germline): SGHAT, FQNNGV. The CDR3 extends over 15 amino acids. The germline V and J ends were trimmed by 5 bases and 7 bases, with 21 bases remaining between them. Here the CDR3 DNA reads TGTGCCAGCAGCCCGCGAGGCGGCGGGATAAAGGAGCAGTACTTC. This encodes CASSPRGGGIKEQYF.

The chain couples TRBV28 to TRBJ1-4; 7 bases align to TRBD1. The germline V gene has CDR1 MDHEN and CDR2 SYDVKM. This CDR3 is built from 15 residues. The V gene end was trimmed by 7 bases and the J gene end by 4 bases; junction bases not matched to a gene: 9. In DNA form, the CDR3 reads TGTGCCAGCACCCATTCCACAGGGGATAATGAAAAACTGTTTTTT. Residues: CASTHSTGDNEKLFF.

The rearrangement joins TRBV9 to TRBJ2-5; 7 bases align to TRBD1. Trimming cost V 3 bases and J 2 bases; bases outside gene matches: 7. The CDR3 loop spans 15 amino acids. Germline values: CDR1 SGDLS, CDR2 YYNGEE. The CDR3 DNA is TGTGCCAGCAGCGGACTGACAGGGAGTCAAGAGACCCAGTACTTC. Protein product: CASSGLTGSQETQYF.

This clone was recorded a few times. This sequence joins TRBV18 and TRBJ1-4; D may be TRBD1 (5 bases). V gave up 0 bases and J gave up 3 bases, with 11 bases separating them. Germline values: CDR1 KGHSH, CDR2 LQKENI. The CDR3 is 16 amino acids. DNA of the CDR3: TGTGCCAGCTCACCACCTACGGCAGGGTCTAATGAAAAACTGTTTTTT. Its protein product is CASSPPTAGSNEKLFF.

The chain couples TRBV4-1 to TRBJ1-1, with 7 bases matching TRBD1. This CDR3 has 15 residues. The V segment lost 4 bases and the J segment 1 base; nucleotides outside the gene matches: 6. The germline V gene has CDR1 MGHRA and CDR2 YSYEKL. The chain's CDR3 is CASSLTGTENTEAFF. The CDR3 coding sequence is TGCGCCAGCAGCCTAACCGGGACAGAGAACACTGAAGCTTTCTTT.

This chain links TRBV27 with TRBJ1-6; tentative D call: TRBD1 (6 bases). Trimming removed 3 bases at V and 0 bases at J, with 12 bases between. Germline CDR1 is MNHEY and CDR2 is SMNVEV (reference sequence). This CDR3 has 17 amino acids. CDR3 sequence (DNA): TGTGCCAGCAGTTTGCAGGGGACTAGCTCCTATAATTCACCCCTCCACTTT. Translated, it gives CASSLQGTSSYNSPLHF.

The J gene is TRBJ1-5, the V gene TRBV6-1; D is undetermined. V lost 6 bases and J 5 bases, leaving 14 bases between the germline ends. The CDR3 contains 14 residues. In germline, CDR1 is MNHNS, CDR2 SASEGT. CDR3 sequence: CASRVSGLDQPQHF. The DNA of the CDR3 is TGTGCCAGCAGGGTCTCGGGTCTGGATCAGCCCCAGCATTTT.

V is TRBV6-6 and J is TRBJ1-1; D may be TRBD1 (6 bases). Between the trimmed V and J ends, which lost 6 bases and 6 bases, there was a span of 20 bases. This CDR3 has 15 amino acids. In germline, CDR1 is MNHNY, CDR2 SVGAGI (reference sequence). CDR3 amino acids: CASSRSQQGHSEAFF. Written as DNA, the CDR3 is TGTGCCAGCAGCCGATCCCAACAGGGCCACTCTGAAGCTTTCTTT.

The V and J genes are TRBV6-4 and TRBJ2-7; TRBD1 might be the D (6 bases). CDR3 size: 13 residues. Germline lookup yields CDR1 MRHNA and CDR2 SNTAGT. V gave up 4 bases and J gave up 6 bases, with 13 bases separating them. In DNA, the CDR3 is TGTGCCAGCAGTGCGGAACAGGGTTCCGAGCAGTACTTC. It translates to CASSAEQGSEQYF.

V usage is TRBV4-1 and J usage is TRBJ2-7, with D hard to call. The germline V gene encodes CDR1 MGHRA and CDR2 YSYEKL. CDR3 size: 16 residues. Trimming removed 0 bases at V and 2 bases at J, with 14 bases between. This chain's CDR3 is CASSQESQPRTYEQYF. CDR3 in DNA: TGCGCCAGCAGCCAAGAATCGCAACCGAGAACCTACGAGCAGTACTTC.

This chain connects TRBV5-1 to TRBJ2-7, with D unclear. Germline lookup yields CDR1 SGHRS and CDR2 YFSETQ. The CDR3 extends over 14 amino acids. The ends were cut back, 1 base at V and 5 bases at J, with 13 bases in the middle. The CDR3 loop reads CASSLTNKINEQYF. DNA of the CDR3: TGCGCCAGCAGCTTGACGAACAAAATCAACGAGCAGTACTTC. Variable domain in full (rest from reference TRBV5-1 and TRBJ2-7): KAGVTQTPRYLIKTRGQQVTLSCSPISGHRSVSWYQQTPGQGLQFLFEYFSETQRNKGNFPGRFSGRQFSNSRSEMNVSTLELGDSALYLCASSLTNKINEQYFGPGTRLTVT.

The chain's CDR3 is CASTGSPRGGLETQYF. DNA for the CDR3: TGTGCCAGCACGGGATCGCCGCGGGGGGGCCTGGAGACCCAGTACTTC. The V and J genes are TRBV27 and TRBJ2-5; 9 bases agree with TRBD2. This CDR3 has 16 residues. Germline lookup yields CDR1 MNHEY and CDR2 SMNVEV (reference sequence). The V gene end was trimmed by 7 bases and the J gene end by 5 bases; junction bases not matched to a gene: 14.

This chain joins TRBV20-1 and TRBJ1-5; D unresolved. Trimming removed 0 bases at V and 9 bases at J, with 6 bases between. Germline V gene data show CDR1 as DFQATT and CDR2 as SNEGSKA (reference sequence). The CDR3 has 11 amino acids. DNA for the CDR3: TGCAGTGCTAGAGATGCTAGGCCCCAGCATTTT. Translated: CSARDARPQHF.

The rearrangement joins TRBV6-5 to TRBJ1-1; D possibly corresponds to TRBD1 (6 bases). Trimming removed 4 bases at V and 3 bases at J, with 15 bases between. Per germline, CDR1 MNHEY and CDR2 SVGAGI. The CDR3 extends over 15 amino acids. CDR3 loop: CASSWGQGWDTEAFF. The CDR3 nucleotides are TGTGCCAGCAGTTGGGGGCAGGGTTGGGACACTGAAGCTTTCTTT.

This sequence joins TRBV30 and TRBJ1-3, with D unclear. The CDR3 runs to 16 residues. Germline lookup yields CDR1 GTSNPN and CDR2 SVGIG (reference sequence). Trimming removed 1 base from V and 0 bases from J, with 13 bases in between. CDR3 sequence: CAWSGRAGYSGNTIYF. The CDR3 DNA sequence: TGTGCCTGGAGTGGGAGGGCCGGGTACTCTGGAAACACCATATATTTT.

V usage is TRBV14 and J usage is TRBJ2-2, with 7 positions matching TRBD2. The CDR3 sequence is 17 residues long. Germline V gene data show CDR1 as SGHDN and CDR2 as FVKESK. Germline trimming cut 3 bases from V and 6 bases from J; bases unmatched to any gene: 13. CDR3 residues: CASSHLGGRILPGELFF. DNA for the CDR3: TGTGCCAGCAGCCATTTGGGGGGGAGGATACTCCCCGGGGAGCTGTTTTTT.

This chain connects TRBV2 to TRBJ2-5, with 9 bases lining up with TRBD2. CDR3 length: 16 residues. Germline V gives CDR1 SNHLY, CDR2 FYNNEI. The ends lost 1 base at V and 5 bases at J; junction bases unmatched: 8. The CDR3 DNA is TGTGCCAGCAGTGAAGGGGGGCGGGGGGGCAGGGAGACCCAGTACTTC. Its protein is CASSEGGRGGRETQYF.

The V gene is TRBV18, the J gene TRBJ1-6; a weak D match, TRBD1 (6 bases). CDR1 is KGHSH and CDR2 is LQKENI in the germline V gene. The V end lost 5 bases, the J end lost 2 bases, and 16 bases lay between the germline ends. The CDR3 is 17 residues long. Here the CDR3 reads CASSSQGLGTYNSPLHF. DNA for the CDR3: TGTGCCAGCTCATCTCAGGGGCTAGGAACCTATAATTCACCCCTCCACTTT. Full variable domain (outside the CDR3, taken from reference TRBV18 and TRBJ1-6): NAGVMQNPRHLVRRRGQEARLRCSPMKGHSHVYWYRQLPEEGLKFMVYLQKENIIDESGMPKERFSAEFPKEGPSILRIQQVVRGDSAAYFCASSSQGLGTYNSPLHFGNGTRLTVT.

On this clone: Compared with germline, one end of the junction differs, possibly owing to a read error. V and J are TRBV7-9 and TRBJ1-2; TRBD1 aligns across 10 bases. CDR3 length: 17 amino acids. Germline V gene lookup returns CDR1 SEHNR and CDR2 FQNEAQ (reference sequence). This chain's CDR3 is CSSSLTGTGVGPGGYTF. Here the CDR3 DNA reads TGTTCCAGCAGCCTGACCGGGACAGGGGTAGGGCCTGGTGGCTACACCTTC.

This clone was seen more than once but under ten times. The rearrangement links TRBV7-9 to TRBJ2-7, with D perhaps matching TRBD2 (6 bases). Germline lookup yields CDR1 SEHNR and CDR2 FQNEAQ (reference sequence). The CDR3 is 15 residues long. The ends were cut back, 5 bases at V and 0 bases at J, with 14 bases in the middle. As DNA, the CDR3 is TGTGCCAGCAGCCCAGAAGGGCGGGGCTCCTACGAGCAGTACTTC. This sequence encodes CASSPEGRGSYEQYF. Complete variable domain (other parts from reference TRBV7-9 and TRBJ2-7): DTGVSQNPRHKITKRGQNVTFRCDPISEHNRLYWYRQTLGQGPEFLTYFQNEAQLEKSRLLSDRFSAERPKGSFSTLEIQRTEQGDSAMYLCASSPEGRGSYEQYFGPGTRLTVT.

The J gene is TRBJ1-5, the V gene TRBV2; maybe TRBD1 (6 bases). V lost 6 bases, J lost 2 bases, and 11 bases lay in between. The CDR3 consists of 14 residues. Looked up from germline, CDR1 is SNHLY and CDR2 is FYNNEI. The CDR3 protein is CASRDRNRNQPQHF. The CDR3 DNA is TGTGCCAGCAGGGACAGAAATCGCAATCAGCCCCAGCATTTT.

DNA for the CDR3: TGTGCCAGCTCCCGGCTCGGACACGTAGGGGCTGAAGCTTTCTTT. It translates to CASSRLGHVGAEAFF. The V and J genes are TRBV6-5 and TRBJ1-1; the D gene is possibly TRBD1 (5 bases). The germline V and J ends were trimmed by 8 bases and 6 bases, with 22 bases remaining between them. CDR3 length: 15 amino acids. Germline lookup yields CDR1 MNHEY and CDR2 SVGAGI.

In this sample, this clone turned up a few times. The gene calls are TRBV15 and TRBJ2-7; tentatively, D is TRBD1 (6 bases). CDR1 LNHNV and CDR2 YYDKDF come from the germline V gene (reference sequence). V shed 0 bases and J shed 6 bases, with 9 bases lying between them. The CDR3 is made up of 13 amino acids. Here the CDR3 DNA reads TGTGCCACCAGCAGAGACAGGGGTCGCGAGCAGTACTTC. Protein sequence: CATSRDRGREQYF. Based on the CDR3 plus reference TRBV15 and TRBJ2-7, the full variable domain is DAMVIQNPRYQVTQFGKPVTLSCSQTLNHNVMYWYQQKSSQAPKLLFHYYDKDFNNEADTPDNFQSRRPNTSFCFLDIRSPGLGDTAMYLCATSRDRGREQYFGPGTRLTVT.

The V and J genes are TRBV2 and TRBJ2-7; 7 positions agree with TRBD1. The CDR3 covers 15 residues. CDR1 is SNHLY and CDR2 is FYNNEI in the germline V gene. The junction had 13 bases not matched to a gene; V was cut back by 5 bases and J by 6 bases. The CDR3 DNA is TGTGCCAGCAGTATAGTTTCGAAGGGGGCCGGCGAGCAGTACTTC. This translates into CASSIVSKGAGEQYF. The variable domain in full, with the rest retrieved from reference TRBV2 and TRBJ2-7, is EPEVTQTPSHQVTQMGQEVILRCVPISNHLYFYWYRQILGQKVEFLVSFYNNEISEKSEIFDDQFSVERPDGSNFTLKIRSTKLEDSAMYFCASSIVSKGAGEQYFGPGTRLTVT.

The J gene is TRBJ2-1, the V gene TRBV7-8, with a weak D call TRBD1 (6 bases). Between the trimmed V and J ends, which lost 5 bases and 5 bases, there was a span of 22 bases. Per the germline V gene, CDR1 is SGHVS and CDR2 is FQNEAQ. CDR3 size: 17 residues. In nucleotides, the CDR3 is TGTGCCAGCAGCCATCTTAGGAGGTGGGACACCGACAATGAGCAGTTCTTC. It yields the protein CASSHLRRWDTDNEQFF.

This sequence joins TRBV6-1 and TRBJ2-1, with TRBD1 matching over 8 bases. Germline V gene sequence: CDR1 MNHNS, CDR2 SASEGT. The CDR3 spans 15 residues. With V trimmed by 5 bases and J by 9 bases, 12 bases remained unmatched. CDR3 nucleotides: TGTGCCAGCAGTCAAGGACAGGGAGCCTTAGGTGAGCAGTTCTTC. Translated: CASSQGQGALGEQFF.